Shown below are 15 T cell receptor beta chains from a single sample sequenced in a study of breast tumors, draining lymph nodes, adjacent tissues. TCRdb passed the multiplex PCR reads through MiXCR, listing each CDR3 protein once. Of some 38,000 distinct CDR3 sequences in the sample, 36% were seen once. Sequenced sample: breast tumor tissue. Source of these receptors: a female donor with breast cancer. Some clones in this sample may be carry-over from other donors' samples.

This clonotype has ten or more counts. CDR3 coding DNA: TGTGCCAGCAGCTTAGTGAATAGCGGGATCACCGGGGAGCTGTTTTTT. Translation: CASSLVNSGITGELFF. V usage is TRBV7-9 and J usage is TRBJ2-2; TRBD2 aligns across 8 bases. This CDR3 spans 16 amino acids. The ends lost 1 base at V and 4 bases at J; junction bases unmatched: 5. Germline CDR1 is SEHNR and CDR2 is FQNEAQ (reference sequence).

This clonotype was counted ten times or more. The genes are TRBV27 and TRBJ2-7; D perhaps matches TRBD2 (6 bases). The germline CDR1 and CDR2 sequences are MNHEY and SMNVEV (reference sequence). V lost 7 bases and J 6 bases, leaving 16 bases between the germline ends. The CDR3 is 13 amino acids. CDR3 residues: CASNPTGGREQYF. The CDR3, as DNA: TGTGCCAGCAACCCTACCGGAGGGCGCGAGCAGTACTTC.

Worth noting for this clonotype: This may be a read error, as it is one base from a much larger clone. The chain employs TRBV9 and TRBJ2-5; 8 bases match TRBD1. The CDR3 covers 14 residues. With 3 bases clipped from V and 5 bases from J, the junction kept 6 bases outside the gene matches. Germline CDR1 and CDR2: SGDLS and YYNGEE. Written as DNA, the CDR3 is TGTGCCAGCAGCGCTCCAGGGGGCGCGGAGACCCAGTACTTC. Translation: CASSAPGGAETQYF.

This chain uses TRBV19 with TRBJ2-7; TRBD2 matches at 8 bases. The J segment lost 6 bases and the V segment lost 5 bases, leaving 9 bases of the junction unmatched. Germline V lookup: CDR1 LNHDA, CDR2 SQIVND (reference sequence). The CDR3 extends over 14 amino acids. CDR3 residues: CASSFNLAGSEQYF. In DNA, the CDR3 is TGTGCCAGTAGTTTCAACCTAGCGGGTAGCGAGCAGTACTTC.

On this clonotype itself: This may stem from a read error, because a much larger clone lies one nucleotide away. DNA for the CDR3: TGCGCCAGCAGCTTGTCTTACGATACGCGGTATTTT. Translation: CASSLSYDTRYF. The chain has TRBV5-1 and TRBJ2-3; D gene unclear. The CDR3 has 12 residues. CDR1 is SGHRS and CDR2 is YFSETQ in the germline V gene.

This clonotype came up many times. J is TRBJ2-7 and V is TRBV12-5; D is unresolved. CDR1 is LGHNT, CDR2 FRNRAP, per germline. Trimming shortened V by 6 bases and J by 0 bases, and 18 bases separated the two germline ends. The CDR3 extends over 16 amino acids. The CDR3 spells CASGPGPALSSYEQYF. The DNA for the CDR3 is TGTGCTAGTGGACCCGGACCCGCCCTGAGCTCCTACGAGCAGTACTTC. Using reference TRBV12-5 and TRBJ2-7 for the parts outside the CDR3, the full variable domain is DARVTQTPRHKVTEMGQEVTMRCQPILGHNTVFWYRQTMMQGLELLAYFRNRAPLDDSGMPKDRFSAEMPDATLATLKIQPSEPRDSAVYFCASGPGPALSSYEQYFGPGTRLTVT.

This clonotype has a count of ten or more. The chain links TRBV6-2 or TRBV6-3 to TRBJ2-7; weak D call: TRBD1 (5 bases). Trimming took off 7 bases at V and 6 bases at J, with 16 bases between the two ends. The CDR3 has 13 residues. CDR1 and CDR2 (germline): MNHEY, SVGEGT. The CDR3 DNA follows: TGTGCCAGCATAGACAGACGTACCCTCGAGCAGTACTTC. It translates to CASIDRRTLEQYF.

Many counts were recorded for this clonotype. V usage is TRBV20-1 and J usage is TRBJ2-7; the D is unclear. Germline-derived CDR1 and CDR2 are DFQATT and SNEGSKA (reference sequence). The V end was cut by 6 bases, the J end by 2 bases, with 17 bases between. This CDR3 region has 14 residues. As DNA, the CDR3 is TGCAGTGCCGATTATCCGGGTCTCGCCTACGAGCAGTACTTC. Translated: CSADYPGLAYEQYF.

This clonotype was recorded at least ten times. This chain links TRBV6-6 with TRBJ2-3; D remains ambiguous. This CDR3 is built from 14 residues. The V end was cut by 6 bases, the J end by 4 bases, with 14 bases between. CDR1 MNHNY and CDR2 SVGAGI come from the germline V gene (reference sequence). In DNA form, the CDR3 reads TGTGCCAGCAGGGCGACTTACCAGGCAGATACGCAGTATTTT. Protein: CASRATYQADTQYF.

The chain carries TRBV12-3 or TRBV12-4 and TRBJ2-7, with TRBD1 matching over 7 bases. The length of the CDR3 is 14 residues. With 3 bases clipped from V and 0 bases from J, the junction kept 2 bases outside the gene matches. In DNA form, the CDR3 reads TGTGCCAGCAGTTTCGGACAGGCCTCCTACGAGCAGTACTTC. It translates to CASSFGQASYEQYF.

This clonotype has ten or more counts. The chain has TRBV25-1 and TRBJ2-1; 12 positions match TRBD2. V dropped 1 base and J dropped 9; count of bases not matched to a gene: 4. The germline V gene has CDR1 MGHDK and CDR2 SYGVNS. The CDR3 loop spans 15 amino acids. The CDR3 loop reads CASSESSGRAIEQFF. CDR3 DNA sequence: TGTGCCAGCAGTGAATCTAGCGGGAGGGCCATTGAGCAGTTCTTC.

V gene TRBV11-2 combines with J gene TRBJ2-5, with D possibly being TRBD1 (5 bases). This CDR3 is built from 15 residues. The V and J ends lost 0 bases and 0 bases respectively, with 8 bases between them. Germline CDR1 SGHAT, CDR2 FQNNGV. This CDR3 is CASSLEGPDQETQYF. The CDR3 nucleotides read TGTGCCAGCAGCTTAGAGGGGCCAGACCAAGAGACCCAGTACTTC.

In its sample, this clonotype was seen many times. The rearrangement uses TRBV7-9 and TRBJ2-1, with TRBD2 identical over 14 bases. CDR1 is SEHNR, CDR2 FQNEAQ, per germline (reference sequence). Trimming removed 4 bases from V and 8 bases from J; junction bases left unmatched: 4. The CDR3 is 15 residues long. This CDR3 reads CASSSGLAGVHEQFF. The CDR3 nucleotides read TGTGCCAGCAGCTCGGGACTAGCGGGAGTCCATGAGCAGTTCTTC.

The chain has TRBV19 and TRBJ2-3, with 16 bases aligning to TRBD2. V dropped 4 bases and J dropped 2; count of bases not matched to a gene: 9. This CDR3 region has 19 residues. Germline CDR1 and CDR2: LNHDA and SQIVND (reference sequence). The CDR3 bases are TGTGCCAGTAGTAGGGGGACTAGCGGGAGGGCCCTGAACACAGATACGCAGTATTTT. It is translated as CASSRGTSGRALNTDTQYF. Complete variable domain (other parts from reference TRBV19 and TRBJ2-3): DGGITQSPKYLFRKEGQNVTLSCEQNLNHDAMYWYRQDPGQGLRLIYYSQIVNDFQKGDIAEGYSVSREKKESFPLTVTSAQKNPTAFYLCASSRGTSGRALNTDTQYFGPGTRLTVL.

As to this clonotype: A much larger clonotype is one base distant, so this may be a read error. The chain couples TRBV12-3 or TRBV12-4 to TRBJ2-3, with D perhaps TRBD1 (6 bases). V dropped 5 bases and J dropped 2 bases, with 11 bases sitting between them. There are 14 residues in the CDR3. In DNA, the CDR3 is TGTGCCAGCAGTCAGGGGATGGACACAGATACGCAGTATTTT. This sequence encodes CASSQGMDTDTQYF.